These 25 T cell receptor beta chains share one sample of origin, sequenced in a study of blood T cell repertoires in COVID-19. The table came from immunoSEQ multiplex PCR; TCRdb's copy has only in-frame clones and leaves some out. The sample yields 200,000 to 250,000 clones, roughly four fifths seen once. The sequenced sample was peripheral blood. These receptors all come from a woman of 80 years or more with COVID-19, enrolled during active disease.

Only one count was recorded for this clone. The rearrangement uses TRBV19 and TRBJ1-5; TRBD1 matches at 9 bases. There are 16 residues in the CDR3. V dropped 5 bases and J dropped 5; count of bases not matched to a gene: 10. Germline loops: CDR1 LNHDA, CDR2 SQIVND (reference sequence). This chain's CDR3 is CASSATGGSAHQPQHF. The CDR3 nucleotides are TGTGCCAGTAGTGCTACAGGGGGCAGCGCTCATCAGCCCCAGCATTTT.

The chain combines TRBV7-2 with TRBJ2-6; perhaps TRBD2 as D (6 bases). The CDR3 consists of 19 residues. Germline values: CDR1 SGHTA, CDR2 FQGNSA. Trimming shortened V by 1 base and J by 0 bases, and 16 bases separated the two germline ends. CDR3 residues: CASSLGEEGSYSGANVLTF. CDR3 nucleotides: TGTGCCAGCAGCTTAGGGGAGGAAGGGTCCTACTCTGGGGCCAACGTCCTGACTTTC.

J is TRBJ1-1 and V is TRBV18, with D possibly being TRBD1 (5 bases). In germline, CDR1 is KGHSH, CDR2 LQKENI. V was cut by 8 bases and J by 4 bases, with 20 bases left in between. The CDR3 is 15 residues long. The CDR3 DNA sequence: TGTGCCAGCACTTTGCAGGGTCCGGTTTTCACTGAAGCTTTCTTT. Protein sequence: CASTLQGPVFTEAFF.

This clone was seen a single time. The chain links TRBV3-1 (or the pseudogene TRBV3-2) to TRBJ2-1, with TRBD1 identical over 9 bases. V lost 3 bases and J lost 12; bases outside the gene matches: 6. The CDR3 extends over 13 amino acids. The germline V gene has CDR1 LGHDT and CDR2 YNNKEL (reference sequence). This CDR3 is CASSHRTGEVQFF. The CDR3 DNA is TGTGCCAGCAGCCATAGGACAGGGGAAGTGCAGTTCTTC.

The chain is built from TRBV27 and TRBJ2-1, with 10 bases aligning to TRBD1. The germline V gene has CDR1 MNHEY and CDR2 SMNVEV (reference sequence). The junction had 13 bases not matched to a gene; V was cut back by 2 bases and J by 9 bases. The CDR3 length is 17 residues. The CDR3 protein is CASSLTRPGQGYVEQFF. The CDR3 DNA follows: TGTGCCAGCAGTTTAACGCGACCGGGACAGGGGTATGTTGAGCAGTTCTTC.

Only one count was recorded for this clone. The CDR3 sequence is CASRHGGSNQPQHF. CDR3 in DNA: TGTGCCAGCAGACATGGAGGATCCAATCAGCCCCAGCATTTT. This sequence joins TRBV6-5 and TRBJ1-5; D not resolved. CDR1 MNHEY and CDR2 SVGAGI come from the germline V gene. V gave up 6 bases and J gave up 3 bases, with 12 bases separating them. The CDR3 extends over 14 amino acids.

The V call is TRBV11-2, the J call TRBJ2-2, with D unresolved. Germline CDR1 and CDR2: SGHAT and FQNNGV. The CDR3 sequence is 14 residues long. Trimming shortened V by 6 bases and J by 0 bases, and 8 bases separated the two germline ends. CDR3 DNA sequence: TGTGCCAGCAGTAGGCTAGCGAACACCGGGGAGCTGTTTTTT. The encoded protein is CASSRLANTGELFF.

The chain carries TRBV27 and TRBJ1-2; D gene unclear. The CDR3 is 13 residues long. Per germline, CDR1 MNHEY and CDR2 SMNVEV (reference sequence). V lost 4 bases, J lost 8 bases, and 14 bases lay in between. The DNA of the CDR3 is TGTGCCAGCAGTTCTCCCGGCAGGAGGGGCTACACCTTC. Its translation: CASSSPGRRGYTF.

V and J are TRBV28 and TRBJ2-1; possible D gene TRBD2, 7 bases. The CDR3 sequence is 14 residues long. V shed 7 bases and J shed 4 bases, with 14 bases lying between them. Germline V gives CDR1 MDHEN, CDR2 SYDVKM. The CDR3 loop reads CASIGGGDYNEQFF. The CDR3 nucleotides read TGTGCCAGCATCGGCGGGGGCGATTACAATGAGCAGTTCTTC.

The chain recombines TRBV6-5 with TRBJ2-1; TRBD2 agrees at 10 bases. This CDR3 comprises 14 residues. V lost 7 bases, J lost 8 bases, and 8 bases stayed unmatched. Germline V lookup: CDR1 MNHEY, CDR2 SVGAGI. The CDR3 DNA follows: TGTGCCAGCATCATGGCTAGCGGGGGCGATGAGCAGTTCTTC. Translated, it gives CASIMASGGDEQFF.

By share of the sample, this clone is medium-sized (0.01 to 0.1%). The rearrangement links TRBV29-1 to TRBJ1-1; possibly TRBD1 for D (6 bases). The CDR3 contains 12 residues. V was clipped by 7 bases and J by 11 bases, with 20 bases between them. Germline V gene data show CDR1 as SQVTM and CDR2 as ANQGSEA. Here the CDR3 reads CSAKTGLTGAFF. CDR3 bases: TGCAGCGCTAAGACAGGCCTGACGGGGGCTTTCTTT.

CDR3 in DNA: TGTGCCAGCAGTTGGGAGGGGGGTGGCTACACCTTC. This encodes CASSWEGGGYTF. The chain couples TRBV12-3 or TRBV12-4 to TRBJ1-2; D is perhaps TRBD1 (6 bases). V was pared by 4 bases and J by 7 bases, with 10 bases between. This CDR3 contains 12 residues.

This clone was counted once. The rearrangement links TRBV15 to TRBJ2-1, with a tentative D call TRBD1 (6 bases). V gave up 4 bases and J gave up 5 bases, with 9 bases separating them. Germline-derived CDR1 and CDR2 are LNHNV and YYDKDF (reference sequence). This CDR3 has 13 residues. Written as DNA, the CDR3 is TGTGCCACCAGCACGGGACAAAACAATGAGCAGTTCTTC. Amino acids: CATSTGQNNEQFF.

The CDR3: CASRSGEGNQPQHF. The CDR3 DNA reads TGTGCCAGCAGGAGCGGCGAGGGCAATCAGCCCCAGCATTTT. This chain joins TRBV11-1 and TRBJ1-5, with D unclear. CDR1 is SGHAT, CDR2 FQDESV, per germline (reference sequence). This CDR3 spans 14 amino acids. V shed 6 bases and J shed 2 bases, with 11 bases lying between them.

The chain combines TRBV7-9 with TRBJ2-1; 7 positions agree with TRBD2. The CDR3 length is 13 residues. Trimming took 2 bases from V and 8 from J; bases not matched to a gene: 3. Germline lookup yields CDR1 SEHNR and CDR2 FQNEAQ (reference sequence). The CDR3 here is CASSLSGGYEQFF. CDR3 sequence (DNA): TGTGCCAGCAGCTTATCGGGAGGATATGAGCAGTTCTTC. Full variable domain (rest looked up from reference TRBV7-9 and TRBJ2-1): DTGVSQNPRHKITKRGQNVTFRCDPISEHNRLYWYRQTLGQGPEFLTYFQNEAQLEKSRLLSDRFSAERPKGSFSTLEIQRTEQGDSAMYLCASSLSGGYEQFFGPGTRLTVL.

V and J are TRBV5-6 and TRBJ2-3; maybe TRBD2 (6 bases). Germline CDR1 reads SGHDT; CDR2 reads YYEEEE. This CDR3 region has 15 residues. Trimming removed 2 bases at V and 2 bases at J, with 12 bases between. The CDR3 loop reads CASSFRRGNTDTQYF. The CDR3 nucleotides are TGTGCCAGCAGCTTTCGTCGGGGGAACACAGATACGCAGTATTTT.

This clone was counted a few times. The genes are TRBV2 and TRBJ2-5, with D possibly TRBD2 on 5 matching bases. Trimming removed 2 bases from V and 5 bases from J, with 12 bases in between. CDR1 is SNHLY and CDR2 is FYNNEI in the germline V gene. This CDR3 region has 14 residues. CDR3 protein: CASSELLRVETQYF. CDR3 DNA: TGTGCCAGCAGTGAACTGCTGCGGGTCGAGACCCAGTACTTC. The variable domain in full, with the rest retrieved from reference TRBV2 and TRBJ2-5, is EPEVTQTPSHQVTQMGQEVILRCVPISNHLYFYWYRQILGQKVEFLVSFYNNEISEKSEIFDDQFSVERPDGSNFTLKIRSTKLEDSAMYFCASSELLRVETQYFGPGTRLLVL.

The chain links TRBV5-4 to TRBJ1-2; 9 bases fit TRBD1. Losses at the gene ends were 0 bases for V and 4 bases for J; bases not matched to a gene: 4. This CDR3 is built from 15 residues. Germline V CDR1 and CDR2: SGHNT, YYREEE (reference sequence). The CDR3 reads CASSLVGTGSYGYTF. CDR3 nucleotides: TGTGCCAGCAGCTTGGTTGGGACAGGGAGCTATGGCTACACCTTC.

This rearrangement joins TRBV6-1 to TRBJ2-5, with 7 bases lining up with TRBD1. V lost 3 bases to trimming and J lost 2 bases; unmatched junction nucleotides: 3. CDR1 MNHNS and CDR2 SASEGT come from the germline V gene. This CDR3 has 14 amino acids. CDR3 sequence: CASSEDRTQETQYF. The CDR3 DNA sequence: TGTGCCAGCAGTGAGGACAGGACTCAAGAGACCCAGTACTTC.

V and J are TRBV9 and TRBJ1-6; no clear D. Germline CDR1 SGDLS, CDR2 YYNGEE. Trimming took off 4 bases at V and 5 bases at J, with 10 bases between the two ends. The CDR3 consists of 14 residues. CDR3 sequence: CASSSRHDNSPLHF. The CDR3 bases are TGTGCCAGCAGCTCCAGACATGATAATTCACCCCTCCACTTT. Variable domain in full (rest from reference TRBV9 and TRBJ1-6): DSGVTQTPKHLITATGQRVTLRCSPRSGDLSVYWYQQSLDQGLQFLIQYYNGEERAKGNILERFSAQQFPDLHSELNLSSLELGDSALYFCASSSRHDNSPLHFGNGTRLTVT.

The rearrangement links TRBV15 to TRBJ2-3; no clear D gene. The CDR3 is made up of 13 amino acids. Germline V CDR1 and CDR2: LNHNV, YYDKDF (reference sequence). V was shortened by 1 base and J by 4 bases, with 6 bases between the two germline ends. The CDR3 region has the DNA TGTGCCACCAGCAGAGTTAGCTCAGATACGCAGTATTTT. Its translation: CATSRVSSDTQYF.

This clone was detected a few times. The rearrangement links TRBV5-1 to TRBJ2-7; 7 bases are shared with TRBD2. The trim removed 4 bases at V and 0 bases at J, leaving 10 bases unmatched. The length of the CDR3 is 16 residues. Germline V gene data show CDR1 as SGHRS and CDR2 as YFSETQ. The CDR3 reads CASSTRGLGTSYEQYF. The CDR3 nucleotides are TGCGCCAGCAGCACTCGTGGACTAGGTACCTCCTACGAGCAGTACTTC.

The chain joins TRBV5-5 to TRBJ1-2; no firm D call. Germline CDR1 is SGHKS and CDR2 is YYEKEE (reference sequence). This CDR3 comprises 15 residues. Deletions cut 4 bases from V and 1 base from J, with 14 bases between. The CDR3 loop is CASSPEVLNNYGYTF. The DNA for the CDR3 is TGTGCCAGCAGCCCTGAGGTGCTGAATAACTATGGCTACACCTTC.

DNA for the CDR3: TGTGCCAGCAGCTTATGGGGGGACTATGGCTACACCTTC. It codes for CASSLWGDYGYTF. This chain links TRBV5-6 with TRBJ1-2, with TRBD1 as a possible D gene (5 bases). Germline V gene lookup returns CDR1 SGHDT and CDR2 YYEEEE. CDR3 length: 13 amino acids. The V end lost 2 bases, the J end lost 3 bases, and 8 bases lay between the germline ends.

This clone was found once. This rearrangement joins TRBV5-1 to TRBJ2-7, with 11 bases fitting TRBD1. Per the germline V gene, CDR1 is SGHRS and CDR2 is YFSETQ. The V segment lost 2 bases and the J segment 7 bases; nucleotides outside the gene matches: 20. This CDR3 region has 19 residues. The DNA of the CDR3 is TGCGCCAGCAGCTTTAAGGCCGGGACAGGGGGACGGCCTGATCGTGAGCAGTACTTC. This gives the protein CASSFKAGTGGRPDREQYF.